A selection of T cell receptor beta chains follows, all from one sample in a study of CD8+ T cells in alopecia areata. TCRdb's copy holds only in-frame clones and misses some; the assay was immunoSEQ multiplex PCR. The sample carries some 190,000 clones, around 51% recorded once. The specimen comprised CD8+ T cells sorted from blood, sampled around week 54, from a patient treated with tofacitinib. These receptors came from a human donor with alopecia areata. Each CDR3 is given with its conserved first and last residue. Each record gives: CDR3 protein, CDR3 DNA, clone size, J gene, D gene, V gene. The D gene is left open where the match is weak. A clone size is listed for some rows: how often the clone was seen (once, few, many), or a class if it is expanded.

CDR3aa: CASSLARNTEAFF; CDR3nt: TGTGCCAGCAGCTTAGCGAGGAACACTGAAGCTTTCTTT; abundance: -; j_gene: TRBJ1-1; d_gene: -; v_gene: TRBV13
CDR3aa: CASSLGQGALADTQYF; CDR3nt: TGCGCCAGCAGCTTGGGACAGGGGGCGTTGGCAGATACGCAGTATTTT; abundance: few; j_gene: TRBJ2-3; d_gene: TRBD1; v_gene: TRBV5-1
CDR3aa: CASSPSPGRGNTEAFF; CDR3nt: TGTGCCAGCAGCCCATCACCCGGCAGGGGGAACACTGAAGCTTTCTTT; abundance: -; j_gene: TRBJ1-1; d_gene: -; v_gene: TRBV7-9
CDR3aa: CASSVGQGSKVYGYTF; CDR3nt: TGTGCCAGCAGCGTAGGACAGGGAAGTAAAGTCTATGGCTACACCTTC; abundance: -; j_gene: TRBJ1-2; d_gene: TRBD1; v_gene: TRBV9
CDR3aa: CASSPTYRRTDTQYF; CDR3nt: TGCGCCAGCAGCCCCACGTACAGGCGCACAGATACGCAGTATTTT; abundance: -; j_gene: TRBJ2-3; d_gene: -; v_gene: TRBV5-1
CDR3aa: CASSQDGGTAYGYTF; CDR3nt: TGTGCCAGCAGCCAAGATGGGGGTACGGCTTATGGCTACACCTTC; abundance: -; j_gene: TRBJ1-2; d_gene: -; v_gene: TRBV4-2
CDR3aa: CASSILAGEYNEQFF; CDR3nt: TGTGCCAGCAGCATACTAGCGGGGGAATACAATGAGCAGTTCTTC; abundance: few; j_gene: TRBJ2-1; d_gene: TRBD2; v_gene: TRBV13
CDR3aa: CASSPGNSEQYF; CDR3nt: TGTGCCAGCAGTCCAGGGAATTCCGAGCAGTACTTC; abundance: -; j_gene: TRBJ2-7; d_gene: -; v_gene: TRBV2
CDR3aa: CASTAGTPTYNEQFF; CDR3nt: TGTGCCAGCACCGCCGGGACTCCAACCTACAATGAGCAGTTCTTC; abundance: -; j_gene: TRBJ2-1; d_gene: -; v_gene: TRBV5-6
CDR3aa: CASSAGTSGGFLSYEQYF; CDR3nt: TGTGCCAGCAGCGCCGGGACTAGCGGGGGGTTCCTTTCCTACGAGCAGTACTTC; abundance: -; j_gene: TRBJ2-7; d_gene: TRBD2; v_gene: TRBV13
CDR3aa: CASSLMGLAGKSTDTQYF; CDR3nt: TGTGCCAGCAGCTTAATGGGACTAGCGGGAAAAAGCACAGATACGCAGTATTTT; abundance: once; j_gene: TRBJ2-3; d_gene: TRBD2; v_gene: TRBV7-9
CDR3aa: CASSPQGATQPQHF; CDR3nt: TGTGCCAGCAGCCCACAGGGGGCGACTCAGCCCCAGCATTTT; abundance: once; j_gene: TRBJ1-5; d_gene: TRBD1; v_gene: TRBV4-2
CDR3aa: CASSQVTDRSEAFF; CDR3nt: TGTGCCAGCAGCCAAGTCACCGACAGATCTGAAGCTTTCTTT; abundance: -; j_gene: TRBJ1-1; d_gene: -; v_gene: TRBV4-2
CDR3aa: CASSLFTGELFF; CDR3nt: TGCGCCAGCAGCTTATTCACCGGGGAGCTGTTTTTT; abundance: few; j_gene: TRBJ2-2; d_gene: -; v_gene: TRBV5-1
CDR3aa: CASSHPAESSEAFF; CDR3nt: TGTGCCAGCAGCCATCCAGCAGAATCCTCTGAAGCTTTCTTT; abundance: -; j_gene: TRBJ1-1; d_gene: -; v_gene: TRBV5-4
CDR3aa: CASRLLLGVTNEKLFF; CDR3nt: TGCGCCAGCAGGCTTCTACTGGGGGTCACTAATGAAAAACTGTTTTTT; abundance: -; j_gene: TRBJ1-4; d_gene: -; v_gene: TRBV4-1
CDR3aa: CAWSDLGGTYEQYF; CDR3nt: TGTGCCTGGAGCGACCTCGGGGGGACCTACGAGCAGTACTTC; abundance: -; j_gene: TRBJ2-7; d_gene: TRBD2; v_gene: TRBV30
CDR3aa: CSARQGASTDTQYF; CDR3nt: TGCAGCGCCCGACAGGGGGCGAGCACAGATACGCAGTATTTT; abundance: few; j_gene: TRBJ2-3; d_gene: TRBD1; v_gene: TRBV29-1
CDR3aa: CASSTRGELDTQYF; CDR3nt: TGTGCCAGCAGTACCCGGGGGGAGCTCGATACGCAGTATTTT; abundance: -; j_gene: TRBJ2-3; d_gene: TRBD2; v_gene: TRBV6-5
CDR3aa: CASSEATESNQPQHF; CDR3nt: TGTGCCAGCAGTGAAGCTACCGAGAGCAATCAGCCCCAGCATTTT; abundance: -; j_gene: TRBJ1-5; d_gene: -; v_gene: TRBV2
CDR3aa: CASSEEWASYEQYF; CDR3nt: TGCGCCAGCAGTGAGGAGTGGGCCTCCTACGAGCAGTACTTC; abundance: -; j_gene: TRBJ2-7; d_gene: -; v_gene: TRBV10-2
CDR3aa: CASRSNTEAFF; CDR3nt: TGTGCCAGCAGATCCAACACTGAAGCTTTCTTT; abundance: -; j_gene: TRBJ1-1; d_gene: -; v_gene: TRBV7-9
CDR3aa: CSVEDRRISTDTQYF; CDR3nt: TGCAGCGTTGAAGATCGCAGGATAAGCACAGATACGCAGTATTTT; abundance: -; j_gene: TRBJ2-3; d_gene: -; v_gene: TRBV29-1
CDR3aa: CASSLGWGSLETQYF; CDR3nt: TGTGCCAGCAGCCTTGGGTGGGGGAGTTTAGAGACCCAGTACTTC; abundance: -; j_gene: TRBJ2-5; d_gene: -; v_gene: TRBV7-2
CDR3aa: CSVVPLAVENIQYF; CDR3nt: TGCAGCGTCGTCCCCCTAGCGGTAGAAAACATTCAGTACTTC; abundance: few; j_gene: TRBJ2-4; d_gene: TRBD2; v_gene: TRBV29-1
CDR3aa: CATIPGQGYEQYF; CDR3nt: TGTGCCACCATTCCGGGACAGGGTTACGAGCAGTACTTC; abundance: -; j_gene: TRBJ2-7; d_gene: TRBD1; v_gene: TRBV7-9
CDR3aa: CASSPLGEETQYF; CDR3nt: TGTGCCAGCAGCCCCTTGGGGGAAGAGACCCAGTACTTC; abundance: -; j_gene: TRBJ2-5; d_gene: -; v_gene: TRBV14
CDR3aa: CATSREVQGGSGYTF; CDR3nt: TGTGCCACCAGCAGAGAGGTGCAAGGAGGATCTGGCTACACCTTC; abundance: -; j_gene: TRBJ1-2; d_gene: -; v_gene: TRBV15
CDR3aa: CSVATGRGGYTF; CDR3nt: TGCAGCGTTGCGACAGGGCGTGGTGGCTACACCTTC; abundance: -; j_gene: TRBJ1-2; d_gene: TRBD1; v_gene: TRBV29-1